These 23 T cell receptor beta chains came from one sample sequenced in a study of T cells in Graves' hyperthyroidism and ophthalmopathy. The CDR3 regions of TCR beta were amplified from RNA transcripts. HTBI primers were employed in a first-round RT-PCR of the TCR CDR3. Each CDR3 protein gets one entry after TCRdb re-called the multiplex PCR reads with MiXCR. Here the sample spans 560,000 or so distinct CDR3 sequences, 20% being singletons. Sequenced sample: blood. These receptors came from a man in his forties or fifties with Graves' ophthalmopathy.

The rearrangement uses TRBV12-3 or TRBV12-4 and TRBJ2-2; 8 nucleotides line up with TRBD1. After removal of 3 bases from V and 8 bases from J, the junction contained 8 bases not matched to a gene. This CDR3 is 15 amino acids long. DNA for the CDR3: TGTGCCAGCAGTTTTTATCAGGGGGCGAGGGGGGAGCTGTTTTTT. Its protein product is CASSFYQGARGELFF.

This clonotype was recorded many times. This chain joins TRBV6-1 and TRBJ2-7, with D tentatively TRBD1 (6 bases). The germline V gene encodes CDR1 MNHNS and CDR2 SASEGT. This CDR3 is 12 amino acids long. The V end lost 5 bases, the J end lost 5 bases, and 10 bases lay between the germline ends. Here the CDR3 DNA reads TGTGCCAGCAGTTCCCACAGGGACGAGCAGTACTTC. Translating gives CASSSHRDEQYF.

This clonotype turned up a few times. The chain links TRBV20-1 to TRBJ2-3, with 11 positions matching TRBD2. Germline lookup yields CDR1 DFQATT and CDR2 SNEGSKA (reference sequence). The J segment lost 3 bases and the V segment lost 3 bases, leaving 5 bases of the junction unmatched. This CDR3 region has 15 residues. The CDR3 spells CSARETSGTTDTQYF. The DNA for the CDR3 is TGCAGTGCTAGGGAGACTAGCGGGACTACAGATACGCAGTATTTT.

This clonotype was picked up many times. The rearrangement joins TRBV7-2 to TRBJ2-7; the match to TRBD2 covers 11 bases. In germline, CDR1 is SGHTA, CDR2 FQGNSA. The CDR3 is 20 residues long. Germline trimming cut 0 bases from V and 4 bases from J; bases unmatched to any gene: 17. This chain's CDR3 is CASSLASLSGLAERGYEQYF. As DNA, the CDR3 is TGTGCCAGCAGCTTAGCCAGTTTGTCGGGACTAGCGGAGAGGGGGTACGAGCAGTACTTC.

Many counts were recorded for this clonotype. This chain connects TRBV6-6 to TRBJ2-7, with D possibly matching TRBD1 (6 bases). Germline V gene data show CDR1 as MNHNY and CDR2 as SVGAGI (reference sequence). The V gene lost 2 bases and the J gene lost 6 bases, with 14 bases spanning the gap. There are 14 residues in the CDR3. CDR3: CASSYGQTGLEQYF. The CDR3 nucleotides are TGTGCCAGCAGTTACGGACAGACTGGTCTCGAGCAGTACTTC.

This clonotype showed up just a few times. The J gene is TRBJ2-3, the V gene TRBV4-1, with D perhaps TRBD2 (6 bases). The ends were cut back, 1 base at V and 5 bases at J, with 10 bases in the middle. This CDR3 contains 14 residues. Germline CDR1 reads MGHRA; CDR2 reads YSYEKL. The CDR3 loop reads CASSQVLAIDTQYF. In DNA form, the CDR3 reads TGCGCCAGCAGCCAAGTGCTAGCGATAGATACGCAGTATTTT.

The table lists this clonotype with many counts. V is TRBV28 and J is TRBJ2-7; tentatively, D is TRBD1 (5 bases). Germline CDR1 reads MDHEN; CDR2 reads SYDVKM. There are 15 residues in the CDR3. V dropped 6 bases and J dropped 3 bases, with 18 bases sitting between them. The CDR3 region is CASRVRGRMGYEQYF. The CDR3 DNA sequence: TGTGCCAGCAGGGTAAGGGGCAGGATGGGCTACGAGCAGTACTTC.

This clonotype was observed a handful of times. V usage is TRBV6-1 and J usage is TRBJ1-1; D remains ambiguous. The germline CDR1 and CDR2 sequences are MNHNS and SASEGT. This CDR3 region has 16 residues. With 2 bases removed from V and 2 bases from J, the gap between germline ends came to 15 bases. CDR3 loop: CASSEHYLGRNTEAFF. The CDR3 bases are TGTGCCAGCAGTGAACACTACCTAGGGCGCAACACTGAAGCTTTCTTT.

There are many counts of this clonotype. V and J are TRBV2 and TRBJ1-1; the D is unclear. V lost 7 bases, J lost 7 bases, and 10 bases lay in between. CDR3 length: 11 amino acids. Looked up from germline, CDR1 is SNHLY and CDR2 is FYNNEI. The CDR3 here is CASIGPVEAFF. CDR3 sequence (DNA): TGTGCCAGCATTGGACCCGTTGAAGCTTTCTTT. Full variable domain (outside the CDR3, taken from reference TRBV2 and TRBJ1-1): EPEVTQTPSHQVTQMGQEVILRCVPISNHLYFYWYRQILGQKVEFLVSFYNNEISEKSEIFDDQFSVERPDGSNFTLKIRSTKLEDSAMYFCASIGPVEAFFGQGTRLTVV.

The rearrangement links TRBV19 to TRBJ2-2, with a tentative D call TRBD2 (7 bases). Germline CDR1 LNHDA, CDR2 SQIVND (reference sequence). V was pared by 3 bases and J by 2 bases, with 16 bases between. The CDR3 totals 17 residues. CDR3 residues: CASSMRVAGANTGELFF. The CDR3, as DNA: TGTGCCAGTAGTATGAGGGTCGCGGGGGCTAACACCGGGGAGCTGTTTTTT.

V gene TRBV28 combines with J gene TRBJ2-7; 9 bases line up with TRBD1. V lost 6 bases, J lost 6 bases, and 12 bases stayed unmatched. Germline V gene sequence: CDR1 MDHEN, CDR2 SYDVKM. The CDR3 loop spans 15 amino acids. CDR3 sequence: CASSSVGQGGLEQYF. CDR3 bases: TGTGCCAGCAGCTCCGTGGGACAGGGAGGACTCGAGCAGTACTTC. Full variable domain (outside the CDR3, taken from reference TRBV28 and TRBJ2-7): DVKVTQSSRYLVKRTGEKVFLECVQDMDHENMFWYRQDPGLGLRLIYFSYDVKMKEKGDIPEGYSVSREKKERFSLILESASTNQTSMYLCASSSVGQGGLEQYFGPGTRLTVT.

The table lists this clonotype with a few counts. The chain links TRBV7-9 to TRBJ2-1; 12 bases match TRBD2. The germline gives CDR1 SEHNR, CDR2 FQNEAQ (reference sequence). V gave up 4 bases and J gave up 8 bases; unmatched junction bases: 9. The length of the CDR3 is 16 residues. DNA of the CDR3: TGTGCCAGCAGCTCAGCGCGACTAGCGGGAGTCGATGAGCAGTTCTTC. It codes for CASSSARLAGVDEQFF.

The V and J genes are TRBV9 and TRBJ2-1, with 9 bases fitting TRBD2. CDR1 is SGDLS, CDR2 YYNGEE, per germline. This CDR3 is 15 amino acids long. V gave up 4 bases and J gave up 12 bases; unmatched junction bases: 14. This CDR3 is CASSQELVAGATQFF. Written as DNA, the CDR3 is TGTGCCAGCAGCCAAGAATTGGTAGCGGGAGCCACGCAGTTCTTC.

With regard to this clonotype: A much larger clone is a single base away; this may be a read error. The CDR3 carries no conserved terminal phenylalanine or tryptophan, so it likely arises from a read error. The chain joins TRBV28 to TRBJ2-7; TRBD2 matches 8 bases. Trimming at V came to 5 bases and at J to 3 bases, leaving 6 bases not matched to a gene. Germline assignment: CDR1 MDHEN and CDR2 SYDVKM. This CDR3 region has 14 residues. DNA of the CDR3: TGTGCCAGCAGTCCCCCGGGACTAGGCTACGAGCAGTACCTC. It codes for CASSPPGLGYEQYL.

The chain links TRBV5-4 to TRBJ1-2, with D possibly TRBD1 on 6 matching bases. Germline V gene data show CDR1 as SGHNT and CDR2 as YYREEE (reference sequence). This CDR3 contains 15 residues. V lost 1 base, J lost 8 bases, and 18 bases lay in between. The CDR3, as DNA: TGTGCCAGCAGCTTGCGACAGGCGGAGAATATGGGCTACACCTTC. Translated: CASSLRQAENMGYTF.

This clonotype was seen repeatedly, ten times or more. This chain uses TRBV28 with TRBJ2-5; tentatively, D is TRBD1 (6 bases). Trimming stripped 5 bases from V and 1 base from J, with 8 bases between. Germline V gene lookup returns CDR1 MDHEN and CDR2 SYDVKM. The length of the CDR3 is 13 residues. The CDR3 is CASSNRVQETQYF. For the CDR3, the DNA is TGTGCCAGCAGTAACAGGGTCCAAGAGACCCAGTACTTC.

The CDR3: CATRQGPNEKLFF. The CDR3 DNA is TGTGCCACGCGACAGGGCCCCAATGAAAAACTGTTTTTT. The rearrangement joins TRBV10-3 to TRBJ1-4; TRBD1 matches 7 bases. This CDR3 is 13 amino acids long. With 10 bases clipped from V and 5 bases from J, the junction kept 7 bases outside the gene matches. CDR1 ENHRY and CDR2 SYGVKD come from the germline V gene.

This clonotype was detected only a few times. The J gene is TRBJ1-2, the V gene TRBV7-2, with TRBD1 identical over 11 bases. Germline assignment: CDR1 SGHTA and CDR2 FQGNSA. The V gene end was trimmed by 4 bases and the J gene end by 6 bases; junction bases not matched to a gene: 7. The CDR3 is made up of 15 amino acids. The CDR3, as DNA: TGTGCCAGCAGCTACCGGACAGGGGGCATGGATGGCTACACCTTC. Its translation is CASSYRTGGMDGYTF.

This clonotype turned up a few times. This chain links TRBV20-1 with TRBJ2-1; 8 positions match TRBD2. Germline CDR1 DFQATT, CDR2 SNEGSKA (reference sequence). This CDR3 has 17 residues. Trimming removed 3 bases from V and 0 bases from J; junction bases left unmatched: 10. CDR3 sequence reads: CSASGLAGISSYNEQFF. CDR3 in DNA: TGCAGTGCTAGTGGGCTAGCGGGTATAAGCTCCTACAATGAGCAGTTCTTC.

This clonotype was recorded a few times. This chain connects TRBV6-2 or TRBV6-3 to TRBJ2-1; TRBD2 is a possible D gene (6 bases). The CDR3 sequence is 14 residues long. Germline lookup yields CDR1 MNHEY and CDR2 SVGEGT. Deletions cut 8 bases from V and 6 bases from J, with 17 bases between. CDR3 nucleotide sequence: TGTGCCAGCTTTAGAGGGGCGGGATTCAATGAGCAGTTCTTC. As protein: CASFRGAGFNEQFF.

The rearrangement links TRBV7-8 to TRBJ2-1; 11 nucleotides match TRBD2. Germline V CDR1 and CDR2: SGHVS, FQNEAQ. There are 23 residues in the CDR3. Trimming cost V 4 bases and J 0 bases; bases outside gene matches: 23. The CDR3, as DNA: TGTGCCAGCAGCTCCCTGGTGATGGATGGGACTAGCGGAGAGAAGAGCTCCTACAATGAGCAGTTCTTC. Protein: CASSSLVMDGTSGEKSSYNEQFF.

This clonotype was counted between two and nine times. V is TRBV3-1 and J is TRBJ2-7; a possible D gene is TRBD2 (7 bases). The germline CDR1 and CDR2 sequences are LGHDT and YNNKEL (reference sequence). The CDR3 extends over 13 amino acids. V was cut by 8 bases and J by 2 bases, with 13 bases left in between. The DNA for the CDR3 is TGTGCCAGCGAGGGGGGGCAGACCTACGAGCAGTACTTC. Its protein product is CASEGGQTYEQYF.

The chain is built from TRBV4-3 and TRBJ1-1; tentatively, D is TRBD1 (5 bases). From germline, CDR1 is LGHNA and CDR2 YSLEER. Trimming shortened V by 0 bases and J by 2 bases, and 19 bases separated the two germline ends. CDR3 length equals 18 residues. The chain's CDR3 is CASSQELGTAVHNTEAFF. DNA of the CDR3: TGCGCCAGCAGCCAAGAGTTGGGGACGGCAGTACATAACACTGAAGCTTTCTTT.